The rows below give T cell receptor beta chains drawn from one sample of a study of blood T cell repertoires in COVID-19. Assay: immunoSEQ multiplex PCR; the TCRdb copy retains only in-frame clones and omits some. The table records about 100,000 clones, about 88% of them present only once. Input material: peripheral blood. These receptor sequences come from a woman older than 75 with acute or convalescent COVID-19. CDR3s leave out the opening cysteine and the closing phenylalanine or tryptophan. Each record gives: V gene, J gene, CDR3 protein.

V gene: TRBV6-5; J gene: TRBJ1-2; CDR3 protein: ASRRGTDGYT
V gene: TRBV6-2/TRBV6-3; J gene: TRBJ1-2; CDR3 protein: ASSRPGTALLGGYT
V gene: TRBV30; J gene: TRBJ2-5; CDR3 protein: AWSSPGSGETQY
V gene: TRBV6-2/TRBV6-3; J gene: TRBJ1-6; CDR3 protein: ASSNSGQNSPLH
V gene: TRBV7-9; J gene: TRBJ2-1; CDR3 protein: ASSLGGGISLYNEQF
V gene: TRBV6-1; J gene: TRBJ1-6; CDR3 protein: ASSEAFRGGSPLH
V gene: TRBV7-2; J gene: TRBJ2-2; CDR3 protein: ASSRAPRGAGTGELF
V gene: TRBV4-3; J gene: TRBJ2-7; CDR3 protein: ASSQEAGPGYEQY
V gene: TRBV6-6; J gene: TRBJ1-1; CDR3 protein: ASSLDQGTEAF
V gene: TRBV7-3; J gene: TRBJ2-2; CDR3 protein: ASSPDRGATGELF
V gene: TRBV6-4; J gene: TRBJ1-6; CDR3 protein: ASSRDRASPLH
V gene: TRBV7-2; J gene: TRBJ1-5; CDR3 protein: ASTSDSLNQPQH
V gene: TRBV7-3; J gene: TRBJ2-3; CDR3 protein: ASSPNPGQGPDTQY
V gene: TRBV25-1; J gene: TRBJ1-6; CDR3 protein: ASSGQINSPLH
V gene: TRBV9; J gene: TRBJ1-6; CDR3 protein: ASSVEGQGALKGNSPLH
V gene: TRBV25-1; J gene: TRBJ1-2; CDR3 protein: ASSAPGTGFGYGYT
V gene: TRBV6-6; J gene: TRBJ2-3; CDR3 protein: ASSPGTVSDTQY
V gene: TRBV28; J gene: TRBJ1-2; CDR3 protein: ASTGDRALLLGGYT
V gene: TRBV28; J gene: TRBJ2-1; CDR3 protein: ASLRDLLHNEQF
V gene: TRBV27; J gene: TRBJ1-1; CDR3 protein: ASSSEPGQENTEAF
V gene: TRBV19; J gene: TRBJ2-2; CDR3 protein: ASSIGGQGFAGELF
V gene: TRBV20-1; J gene: TRBJ2-7; CDR3 protein: SASESSGVYEQY
V gene: TRBV4-3; J gene: TRBJ1-2; CDR3 protein: ASSQVAGGRGYT
V gene: TRBV28; J gene: TRBJ1-6; CDR3 protein: ASRTTLPNSPLH
V gene: TRBV5-4; J gene: TRBJ2-7; CDR3 protein: ASSLPGGLPYEQY
V gene: TRBV5-1; J gene: TRBJ2-5; CDR3 protein: ASSLGQGETQY
V gene: TRBV11-3; J gene: TRBJ2-1; CDR3 protein: ASSLEGQGYNEQF
V gene: TRBV28; J gene: TRBJ2-1; CDR3 protein: ASSLSLAGSNEQF
V gene: TRBV11-2; J gene: TRBJ2-7; CDR3 protein: ASSPRRIYEQY
V gene: TRBV5-1; J gene: TRBJ1-2; CDR3 protein: ASATGTGDYGYT
V gene: TRBV5-1; J gene: TRBJ2-3; CDR3 protein: ASSSGLAITDTQY
V gene: TRBV28; J gene: TRBJ1-1; CDR3 protein: ASSPSTGVNTEAF
V gene: TRBV7-3; J gene: TRBJ2-2; CDR3 protein: ASSLRANTGELF
V gene: TRBV19; J gene: TRBJ2-1; CDR3 protein: ASSTPRDRGPLSYNEQF
V gene: TRBV9; J gene: TRBJ1-1; CDR3 protein: ASSAQTGMNTEAF
V gene: TRBV2; J gene: TRBJ1-4; CDR3 protein: ASSVPTGTSEKLF
V gene: TRBV5-1; J gene: TRBJ1-2; CDR3 protein: ASSFRTENYGYT
V gene: TRBV15; J gene: TRBJ1-6; CDR3 protein: ATSRPGGAYNSPLH
V gene: TRBV9; J gene: TRBJ1-3; CDR3 protein: ASSVAGGRGNTIY
V gene: TRBV18; J gene: TRBJ2-1; CDR3 protein: ASSPRGLSSYNEQF
V gene: TRBV28; J gene: TRBJ2-1; CDR3 protein: ATHLTAGRPYNEQF
V gene: TRBV4-2; J gene: TRBJ2-5; CDR3 protein: ASSQNVGLGEETQY
V gene: TRBV2; J gene: TRBJ1-4; CDR3 protein: ASSDGTGDEKLF
V gene: TRBV7-2; J gene: TRBJ2-5; CDR3 protein: ASSLVTSGKETQY
V gene: TRBV7-9; J gene: TRBJ1-2; CDR3 protein: ASSFNELGYT
V gene: TRBV27; J gene: TRBJ2-1; CDR3 protein: ASSQVATSGRHNEQF
V gene: TRBV19; J gene: TRBJ1-1; CDR3 protein: ASSIQGGTEAF
V gene: TRBV7-9; J gene: TRBJ2-3; CDR3 protein: ASSRTGGSTDTQY
V gene: TRBV19; J gene: TRBJ1-4; CDR3 protein: ASTPRDREKLF
V gene: TRBV3-1/TRBV3-2; J gene: TRBJ1-3; CDR3 protein: ASSDRFSGNTIY